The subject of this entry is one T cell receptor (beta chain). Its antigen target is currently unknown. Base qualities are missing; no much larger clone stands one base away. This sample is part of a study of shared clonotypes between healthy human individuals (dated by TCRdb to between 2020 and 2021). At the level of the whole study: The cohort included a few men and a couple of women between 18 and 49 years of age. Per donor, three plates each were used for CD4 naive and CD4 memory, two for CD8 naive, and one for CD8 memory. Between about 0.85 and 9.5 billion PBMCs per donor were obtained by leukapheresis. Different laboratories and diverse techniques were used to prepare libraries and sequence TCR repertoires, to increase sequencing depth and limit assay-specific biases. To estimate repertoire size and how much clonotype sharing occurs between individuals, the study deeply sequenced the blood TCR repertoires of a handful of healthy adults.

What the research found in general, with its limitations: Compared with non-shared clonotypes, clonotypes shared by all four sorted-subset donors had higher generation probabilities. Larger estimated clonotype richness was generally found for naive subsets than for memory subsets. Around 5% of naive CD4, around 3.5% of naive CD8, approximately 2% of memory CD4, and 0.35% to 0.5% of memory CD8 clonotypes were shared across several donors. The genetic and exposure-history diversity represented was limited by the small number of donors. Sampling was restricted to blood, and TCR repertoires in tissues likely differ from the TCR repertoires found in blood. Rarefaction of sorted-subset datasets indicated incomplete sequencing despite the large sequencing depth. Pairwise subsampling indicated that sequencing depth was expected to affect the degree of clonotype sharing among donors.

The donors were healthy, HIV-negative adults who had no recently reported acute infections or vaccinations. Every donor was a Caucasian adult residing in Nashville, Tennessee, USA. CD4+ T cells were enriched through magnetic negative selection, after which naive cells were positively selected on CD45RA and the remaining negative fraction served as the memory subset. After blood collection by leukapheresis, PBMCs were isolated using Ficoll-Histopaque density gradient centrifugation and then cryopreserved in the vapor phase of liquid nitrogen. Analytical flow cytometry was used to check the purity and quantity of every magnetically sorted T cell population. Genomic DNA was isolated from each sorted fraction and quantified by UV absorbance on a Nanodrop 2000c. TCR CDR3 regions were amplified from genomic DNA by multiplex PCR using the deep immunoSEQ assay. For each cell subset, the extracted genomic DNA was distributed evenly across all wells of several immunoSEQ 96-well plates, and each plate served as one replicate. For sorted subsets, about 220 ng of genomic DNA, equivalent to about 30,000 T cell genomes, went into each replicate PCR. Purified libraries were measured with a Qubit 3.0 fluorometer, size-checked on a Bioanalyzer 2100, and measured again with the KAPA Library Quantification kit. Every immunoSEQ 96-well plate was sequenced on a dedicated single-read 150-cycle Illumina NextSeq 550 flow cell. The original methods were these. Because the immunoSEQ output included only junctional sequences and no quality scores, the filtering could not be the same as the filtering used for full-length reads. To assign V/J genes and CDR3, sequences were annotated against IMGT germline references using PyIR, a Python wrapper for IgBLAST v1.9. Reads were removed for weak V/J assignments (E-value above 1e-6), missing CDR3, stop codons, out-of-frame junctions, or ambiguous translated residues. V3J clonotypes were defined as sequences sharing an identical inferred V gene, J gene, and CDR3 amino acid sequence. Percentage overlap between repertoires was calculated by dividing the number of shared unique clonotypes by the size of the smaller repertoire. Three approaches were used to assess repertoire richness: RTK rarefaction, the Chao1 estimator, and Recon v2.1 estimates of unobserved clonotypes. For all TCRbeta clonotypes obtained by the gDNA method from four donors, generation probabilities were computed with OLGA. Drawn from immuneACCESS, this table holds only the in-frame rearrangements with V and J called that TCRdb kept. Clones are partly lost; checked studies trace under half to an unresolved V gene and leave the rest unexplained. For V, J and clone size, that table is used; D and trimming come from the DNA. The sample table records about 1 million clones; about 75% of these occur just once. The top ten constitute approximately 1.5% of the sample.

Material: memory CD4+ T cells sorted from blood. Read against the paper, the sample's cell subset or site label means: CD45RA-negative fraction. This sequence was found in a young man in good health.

The sequenced DNA: TGTGCCAGCAGCTTGAGTAGCGGTTTGGGCGAGCAGTACTTC. The encoded protein is CASSLSSGLGEQYF. The chain couples TRBV28 to TRBJ2-5; the D gene is perhaps TRBD2, from 6 matching bases. The J call may be incorrect, as the DNA end agrees better with TRBJ2-7. CDR1 MDHEN and CDR2 SYDVKM were looked up in the germline V gene. Including the terminal cysteine and phenylalanine, the CDR3 comprises 14 residues. Only the CDR3 part of the read is kept: 42 bases, read in frame from the first base.